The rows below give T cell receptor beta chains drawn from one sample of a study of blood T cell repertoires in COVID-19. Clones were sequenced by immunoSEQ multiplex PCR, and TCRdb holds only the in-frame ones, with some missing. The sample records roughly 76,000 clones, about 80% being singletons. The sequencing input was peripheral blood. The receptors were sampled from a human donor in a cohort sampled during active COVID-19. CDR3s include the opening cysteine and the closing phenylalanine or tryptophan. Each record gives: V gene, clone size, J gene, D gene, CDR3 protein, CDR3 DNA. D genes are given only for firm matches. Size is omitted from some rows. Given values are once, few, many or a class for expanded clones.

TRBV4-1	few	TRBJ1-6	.	CASSQGQGNSYNSPLHF	TGCGCCAGCAGCCAAGGTCAGGGTAACTCCTATAATTCACCCCTCCACTTT
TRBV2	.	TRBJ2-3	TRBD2	CASTGTSVIYF	TGTGCCAGCACCGGGACTAGCGTCATCTATTTT
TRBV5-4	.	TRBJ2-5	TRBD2	CASSPPTSRETQYF	TGTGCCAGCAGCCCCCCGACTAGCAGGGAGACCCAGTACTTC
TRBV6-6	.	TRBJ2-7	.	CASSPYQKTSSYEQYF	TGTGCCAGCAGTCCATATCAAAAAACTAGCTCCTACGAGCAGTACTTC
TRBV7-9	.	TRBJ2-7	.	CASSLEWGGSHVSYEQYF	TGTGCCAGCAGCTTAGAGTGGGGGGGCAGCCACGTCTCCTACGAGCAGTACTTC
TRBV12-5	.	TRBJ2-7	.	CASGSRASGEQYF	TGTGCTAGTGGTTCGCGGGCTTCGGGAGAGCAGTACTTC
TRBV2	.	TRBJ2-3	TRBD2	CASSDEASGGGTDTQYF	TGTGCCAGCAGTGATGAGGCTAGCGGGGGGGGCACAGATACGCAGTATTTT
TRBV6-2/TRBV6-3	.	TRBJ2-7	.	CASSYLAYEQYF	TGTGCCAGCAGTTACTTAGCGTACGAGCAGTACTTC
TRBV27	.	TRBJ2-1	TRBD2	CASTPGLGRGEQFF	TGTGCCAGCACTCCGGGACTAGGTAGGGGTGAGCAGTTCTTC
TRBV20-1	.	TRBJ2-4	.	CSAGYGQKHTF	TGCAGTGCAGGGTACGGACAAAAACATACGTTC
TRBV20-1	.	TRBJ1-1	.	CSAPQALGAFF	TGCAGTGCTCCGCAAGCCCTCGGGGCTTTCTTT
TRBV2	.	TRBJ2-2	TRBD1	CASSPWDSATGELFF	TGTGCCAGCAGCCCCTGGGACAGTGCCACCGGGGAGCTGTTTTTT
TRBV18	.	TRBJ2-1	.	CASSPAGNNEQFF	TGTGCCAGCTCACCCGCAGGGAACAATGAGCAGTTCTTC
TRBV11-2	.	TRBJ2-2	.	CASSLNAAGVIGELFF	TGTGCCAGCAGCTTAAACGCGGCAGGGGTTATCGGGGAGCTGTTTTTT
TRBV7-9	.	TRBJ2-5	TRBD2	CASSLGIAGGTETQYF	TGTGCCAGCAGCTTAGGAATAGCGGGAGGGACAGAGACCCAGTACTTC
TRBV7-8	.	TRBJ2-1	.	CASSEYEQFF	TGTGCCAGCAGCGAGTATGAGCAGTTCTTC
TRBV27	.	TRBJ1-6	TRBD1	CASSLSGQIYNSPLHF	TGTGCCAGCAGCCTTTCGGGACAGATATATAATTCACCCCTCCACTTT
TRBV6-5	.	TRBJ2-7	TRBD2	CASSYWGGEQYF	TGTGCCAGCAGTTACTGGGGGGGAGAGCAGTACTTC
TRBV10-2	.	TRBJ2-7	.	CASSDWGEPYEQYF	TGCGCCAGCAGTGATTGGGGGGAACCCTACGAGCAGTACTTC
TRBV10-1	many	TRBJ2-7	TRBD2	CASRMGLAGPAYF	TGCGCCAGCAGGATGGGACTAGCGGGCCCCGCGTACTTC
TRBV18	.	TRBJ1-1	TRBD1	CASSKDRQAFF	TGTGCCAGCTCAAAGGACAGGCAAGCTTTCTTT
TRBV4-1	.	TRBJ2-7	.	CASTDDYSYEQYF	TGCGCCAGCACCGACGACTACTCCTACGAGCAGTACTTC
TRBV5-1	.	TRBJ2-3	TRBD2	CASSFREGTDTQYF	TGCGCCAGCAGCTTTCGGGAGGGCACAGATACGCAGTATTTT
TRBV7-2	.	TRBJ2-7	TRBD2	CASSFKGLAGGYEQYF	TGTGCCAGCAGCTTCAAGGGACTAGCGGGAGGCTACGAGCAGTACTTC
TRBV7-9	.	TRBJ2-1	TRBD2	CASSLGRGGGRALHEQFF	TGTGCCAGCAGCTTAGGCCGAGGAGGCGGGAGGGCCTTGCATGAGCAGTTCTTC
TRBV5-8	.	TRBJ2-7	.	CASSWPGRKGEQYF	TGTGCCAGCAGCTGGCCGGGAAGAAAAGGCGAGCAGTACTTC
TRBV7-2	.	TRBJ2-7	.	CASSLALGEVYEQYF	TGTGCCAGCAGCCTCGCTTTGGGGGAGGTTTACGAGCAGTACTTC
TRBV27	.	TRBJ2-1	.	CASSLSRQYNEQFF	TGTGCCAGCAGTTTATCCAGACAGTACAATGAGCAGTTCTTC
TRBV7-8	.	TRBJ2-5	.	CASSAHRDRQETQYF	TGTGCCAGCAGCGCCCACAGGGACCGCCAAGAGACCCAGTACTTC
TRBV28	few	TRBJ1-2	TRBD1	CASRTTGGGYTF	TGTGCCAGCAGAACTACAGGGGGTGGCTACACCTTC
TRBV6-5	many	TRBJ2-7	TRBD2	CASRVLAGGTYEQYF	TGTGCCAGCAGGGTTTTAGCGGGAGGCACCTACGAGCAGTACTTC
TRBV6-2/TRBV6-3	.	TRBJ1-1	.	CASSWGWGGPTEAFF	TGTGCCAGCAGTTGGGGATGGGGGGGGCCCACTGAAGCTTTCTTT